Following are 29 T cell receptor beta chains from one sample sequenced in a study of OX40 agonist ivuxolimab in advanced cancers. The repertoire was sequenced with immunoSEQ multiplex PCR; TCRdb's copy has only in-frame clones and lacks some. The data show approximately 74,000 clones, 75% to 95% seen once. The source material was CD4+ or CD8+ T cells sorted from blood, sampled in a trial of the OX40 agonist ivuxolimab. The receptors were gathered from an adult with an advanced solid tumor such as melanoma, head and neck, liver or kidney cancer.

Concerning this clone itself: The junction differs from germline at one of its ends, possibly a read error. The rearrangement links TRBV28 to TRBJ2-1; 12 bases map to TRBD2. CDR3 length equals 15 residues. Germline CDR1 reads MDHEN; CDR2 reads SYDVKM. The DNA for the CDR3 is TGTGCCAGCAGTCTAGCGGGAGGGTCCTTCAATGAGCAGTTCTTC. Protein sequence: CASSLAGGSFNEQFF.

This chain joins TRBV6-6 and TRBJ2-1; D is undetermined. This CDR3 spans 11 amino acids. Per germline, CDR1 MNHNY and CDR2 SVGAGI (reference sequence). V was clipped by 2 bases and J by 10 bases, with 6 bases between them. The CDR3 sequence: CASSYAREQFF. CDR3 DNA sequence: TGTGCCAGCAGTTACGCCAGGGAGCAGTTCTTC.

The V call is TRBV19, the J call TRBJ2-3, with 7 nucleotides matching TRBD2. The CDR3 length is 16 residues. The V segment lost 5 bases and the J segment 1 base; nucleotides outside the gene matches: 9. From germline, CDR1 is LNHDA and CDR2 SQIVND (reference sequence). The CDR3 sequence: CASSPRAAGGTDTQYF. The CDR3 nucleotides are TGTGCCAGTAGTCCGAGGGCGGCGGGGGGCACAGATACGCAGTATTTT.

The rearrangement uses TRBV11-3 and TRBJ1-3; D is unresolved. The V end lost 8 bases, the J end lost 7 bases, and 18 bases lay between the germline ends. The CDR3 loop spans 14 amino acids. From germline, CDR1 is SGHNT and CDR2 YENEEA. The CDR3 region has the DNA TGTGCCAGCTCGAAACGAGGCGAGGGCAACACCATATATTTT. Translation: CASSKRGEGNTIYF.

Worth noting for this clone: The junction does not match germline at one end; this may be a read error. This chain connects TRBV5-4 to TRBJ2-7, with 10 nucleotides matching TRBD1. The CDR3 has 13 amino acids. Germline CDR1 and CDR2: SGHNT and YYREEE (reference sequence). The CDR3: CASSLAGGTGVLF. Here the CDR3 DNA reads TGTGCCAGCAGCTTGGCCGGAGGGACAGGGGTTCTATTC.

V is TRBV10-1 and J is TRBJ2-7; D remains ambiguous. The CDR3 covers 13 residues. The V end lost 7 bases, the J end lost 3 bases, and 13 bases lay between the germline ends. Germline loops: CDR1 WNHNN, CDR2 SYGVQD (reference sequence). CDR3 DNA: TGCGCCAGCATGGCGTGGCGGCTCTACGAGCAGTACTTC. This translates into CASMAWRLYEQYF.

The J gene is TRBJ1-1, the V gene TRBV6-5; tentative D call: TRBD1 (6 bases). Germline V gene sequence: CDR1 MNHEY, CDR2 SVGAGI. V gave up 2 bases and J gave up 1 base, with 11 bases separating them. The CDR3 length is 15 residues. CDR3 region: CASSYSRDTNTEAFF. The CDR3 DNA sequence: TGTGCCAGCAGTTACAGCAGGGACACGAACACTGAAGCTTTCTTT.

This chain links TRBV7-8 with TRBJ2-5; D is perhaps TRBD1 (5 bases). The germline V gene encodes CDR1 SGHVS and CDR2 FQNEAQ. Trimming left V 3 bases short and J 2 bases short, with 10 bases between. CDR3 size: 14 residues. CDR3 DNA sequence: TGTGCCAGCAGCTTCAGGGAAAATCAAGAGACCCAGTACTTC. Translation gives CASSFRENQETQYF.

V and J are TRBV7-2 and TRBJ1-4; D not resolved. Germline loops: CDR1 SGHTA, CDR2 FQGNSA. The CDR3 covers 14 residues. The germline V and J ends were trimmed by 1 base and 5 bases, with 8 bases remaining between them. CDR3 DNA sequence: TGTGCCAGCAGCTTAGTCGTCGGAAATGAAAAACTGTTTTTT. Translating gives CASSLVVGNEKLFF.

The rearrangement joins TRBV6-1 to TRBJ1-4; D not resolved. The CDR3 sequence is 15 residues long. Germline V gene lookup returns CDR1 MNHNS and CDR2 SASEGT. V lost 7 bases, J lost 0 bases, and 12 bases lay in between. The CDR3: CASTNLDTTNEKLFF. The CDR3 nucleotides are TGTGCCAGCACCAACCTAGATACAACTAATGAAAAACTGTTTTTT.

V and J are TRBV7-9 and TRBJ2-7, with D perhaps TRBD2 (6 bases). This CDR3 is 15 amino acids long. The V end lost 3 bases, the J end lost 0 bases, and 12 bases lay between the germline ends. The germline V gene has CDR1 SEHNR and CDR2 FQNEAQ (reference sequence). The CDR3 coding sequence is TGTGCCAGCAGCTTGGGGGTAGCGGCCTCCTACGAGCAGTACTTC. Its protein is CASSLGVAASYEQYF.

J is TRBJ1-2 and V is TRBV7-2; TRBD1 might be the D (6 bases). V was trimmed by 5 bases and J by 5 bases, leaving 18 bases between them. Per germline, CDR1 SGHTA and CDR2 FQGNSA. The CDR3 has 15 amino acids. In nucleotides, the CDR3 is TGTGCCAGCAGCCCCGGGGCCGAGGGGGTTTATGGCTACACCTTC. This gives the protein CASSPGAEGVYGYTF. Full variable domain (rest looked up from reference TRBV7-2 and TRBJ1-2): GAGVSQSPSNKVTEKGKDVELRCDPISGHTALYWYRQSLGQGLEFLIYFQGNSAPDKSGLPSDRFSAERTGGSVSTLTIQRTQQEDSAVYLCASSPGAEGVYGYTFGSGTRLTVV.

The chain carries TRBV4-1 and TRBJ2-3; 8 bases are shared with TRBD2. V gave up 4 bases and J gave up 3 bases; unmatched junction bases: 12. Looked up from germline, CDR1 is MGHRA and CDR2 is YSYEKL. The CDR3 runs 17 residues. This chain's CDR3 is CASSRSGSGKGTDTQYF. The DNA for the CDR3 is TGCGCCAGCAGCCGGTCGGGTAGCGGGAAAGGTACAGATACGCAGTATTTT.

The V gene is TRBV5-4, the J gene TRBJ2-4; 11 bases are shared with TRBD2. The CDR3 spans 17 residues. With V trimmed by 4 bases and J by 3 bases, 9 bases remained unmatched. CDR1 SGHNT and CDR2 YYREEE come from the germline V gene (reference sequence). CDR3 amino acids: CASSISGLAAYKNIQYF. In nucleotides, the CDR3 is TGTGCCAGCAGCATCTCGGGACTAGCGGCCTACAAAAACATTCAGTACTTC.

The chain couples TRBV5-8 to TRBJ2-2, with TRBD2 identical over 7 bases. J gave up 7 bases and V 4 bases, and 13 bases lay outside the gene matches. This CDR3 comprises 16 residues. CDR1 is SGHTS, CDR2 YDEGEE, per germline. This chain's CDR3 is CASSILAASVVGELFF. The CDR3, as DNA: TGTGCCAGCAGCATCCTAGCGGCCTCGGTGGTCGGGGAGCTGTTTTTT.

V is TRBV6-5 and J is TRBJ2-1; D gene uncertain. The V and J ends lost 5 bases and 8 bases respectively, with 16 bases between them. CDR3 length: 14 amino acids. CDR1 MNHEY and CDR2 SVGAGI come from the germline V gene. Written as DNA, the CDR3 is TGTGCCAGCAGTAGCCCGCCCGAAGTACATGAGCAGTTCTTC. It yields the protein CASSSPPEVHEQFF.

This clone appeared a few times. The V and J genes are TRBV28 and TRBJ2-1; D may be TRBD1 (6 bases). Germline CDR1 MDHEN, CDR2 SYDVKM. This CDR3 spans 15 amino acids. Trimming shortened V by 7 bases and J by 8 bases, and 21 bases separated the two germline ends. CDR3 protein: CASNTQGSGLHEQFF. The DNA of the CDR3 is TGTGCCAGCAATACTCAGGGGAGCGGACTCCATGAGCAGTTCTTC.

CDR3 residues: CASSITRGGETQYF. The DNA for the CDR3 is TGTGCCAGTAGTATCACCAGGGGTGGCGAGACCCAGTACTTC. This chain links TRBV19 with TRBJ2-5; D may be TRBD1 (6 bases). The CDR3 loop spans 14 amino acids. Trimming took off 3 bases at V and 5 bases at J, with 13 bases between the two ends. Germline V gene data show CDR1 as LNHDA and CDR2 as SQIVND (reference sequence).

This rearrangement joins TRBV28 to TRBJ1-6, with a possible D match to TRBD1 (5 bases). This CDR3 comprises 14 residues. CDR1 is MDHEN, CDR2 SYDVKM, per germline. With 0 bases removed from V and 7 bases from J, the gap between germline ends came to 7 bases. CDR3 residues: CASSLWQGNSPLHF. In nucleotides, the CDR3 is TGTGCCAGCAGTTTATGGCAGGGAAATTCACCCCTCCACTTT. Combining the CDR3 with reference TRBV28 and TRBJ1-6 gives the whole variable domain DVKVTQSSRYLVKRTGEKVFLECVQDMDHENMFWYRQDPGLGLRLIYFSYDVKMKEKGDIPEGYSVSREKKERFSLILESASTNQTSMYLCASSLWQGNSPLHFGNGTRLTVT.

This chain connects TRBV6-6 to TRBJ1-4; D is ambiguous. Trimming left V 7 bases short and J 8 bases short, with 17 bases between. This CDR3 is built from 14 residues. CDR1 and CDR2 from the germline V gene are MNHNY and SVGAGI (reference sequence). The CDR3 nucleotides are TGTGCCAGCACCTCTCTCGGGAGGGAAGAAAAACTGTTTTTT. As protein: CASTSLGREEKLFF.

The chain has TRBV28 and TRBJ2-1; TRBD1 is a possible D gene (5 bases). Germline CDR1 reads MDHEN; CDR2 reads SYDVKM. The CDR3 runs 16 residues. Trimming left V 6 bases short and J 4 bases short, with 19 bases between. In nucleotides, the CDR3 is TGTGCCAGCAGCCTACCTGAGGTCGACAGATACAATGAGCAGTTCTTC. Protein: CASSLPEVDRYNEQFF.

The chain uses TRBV7-2 and TRBJ2-7; D may match TRBD1 or TRBD2 (5 bases each). This CDR3 is 17 amino acids long. V was pared by 2 bases and J by 3 bases, with 20 bases between. The V gene's germline CDR1 is SGHTA and CDR2 FQGNSA. The CDR3 sequence: CASSLTGNGGVLYEQYF. In DNA form, the CDR3 reads TGTGCCAGCAGCTTAACTGGAAATGGGGGAGTTCTCTACGAGCAGTACTTC.

The CDR3 region is CASKEGYYEQYF. Written as DNA, the CDR3 is TGTGCCAGCAAAGAGGGCTACTACGAGCAGTACTTC. The genes are TRBV2 and TRBJ2-7; D possibly corresponds to TRBD2 (5 bases). V was trimmed by 7 bases and J by 3 bases, leaving 10 bases between them. The CDR3 runs 12 residues. Germline loops: CDR1 SNHLY, CDR2 FYNNEI.

The CDR3 nucleotides are TGTGCCAGCAGCTCCCGGGGGAGGGGTAACACCATATATTTT. Protein sequence: CASSSRGRGNTIYF. The rearrangement links TRBV7-2 to TRBJ1-3; D might be TRBD1 (5 bases). Germline V CDR1 and CDR2: SGHTA, FQGNSA. The CDR3 contains 14 residues. Trimming left V 4 bases short and J 7 bases short, with 14 bases between.

The V and J genes are TRBV6-5 and TRBJ2-3; 9 bases map to TRBD2. The CDR3 contains 14 residues. CDR1 and CDR2 (germline): MNHEY, SVGAGI. Germline trimming cut 2 bases from V and 6 bases from J; bases unmatched to any gene: 3. The chain's CDR3 is CASSYRLAADTQYF. CDR3 in DNA: TGTGCCAGCAGTTACCGACTAGCGGCTGATACGCAGTATTTT.

This chain uses TRBV4-3 with TRBJ2-1, with 9 bases identical to TRBD2. This CDR3 comprises 20 residues. CDR1 and CDR2 (germline): LGHNA, YSLEER. V dropped 0 bases and J dropped 0; count of bases not matched to a gene: 12. The CDR3 DNA follows: TGCGCCAGCAGCCAAGATCTGGTAGCGGGAGAGCCGAGCTCCTACAATGAGCAGTTCTTC. Amino acid sequence: CASSQDLVAGEPSSYNEQFF.

V gene TRBV7-9 combines with J gene TRBJ2-7; TRBD2 matches 8 bases. Trimming cost V 3 bases and J 3 bases; bases outside gene matches: 4. The V gene's germline CDR1 is SEHNR and CDR2 FQNEAQ (reference sequence). The CDR3 has 14 amino acids. CDR3 region: CASSLAGGLYEQYF. CDR3 sequence (DNA): TGTGCCAGCAGCTTGGCGGGAGGTCTCTACGAGCAGTACTTC.

With regard to this clone: The junction differs from germline at one of its ends, possibly a read error. V and J are TRBV7-7 and TRBJ1-2; tentative D call: TRBD1 (6 bases). From germline, CDR1 is SSHAT and CDR2 FNYEAQ (reference sequence). The CDR3 runs 12 residues. The CDR3 sequence: CASSFSGDGYTF. CDR3 sequence (DNA): TGTGCTAGCAGCTTTTCAGGGGACGGCTACACCTTC.

The chain uses TRBV28 and TRBJ2-3; D uncertain. The ends were cut back, 5 bases at V and 0 bases at J, with 3 bases in the middle. The CDR3 contains 12 residues. Germline CDR1 reads MDHEN; CDR2 reads SYDVKM. The CDR3 nucleotides read TGTGCCAGCAGTCTTAGCACAGATACGCAGTATTTT. Protein: CASSLSTDTQYF.